This T cell receptor (beta chain) originates from a study of T cell repertoires in cytomegalovirus infection. J was trimmed by 7 bases and V by 1 base; bases with no gene match: 7. Germline V gene lookup returns CDR1 SGHVS and CDR2 FNYEAQ. There are 15 residues in the CDR3. About this clonotype itself: Its target is unknown. Possible read error: a much larger clone is one base away.

One entry per CDR3 protein results from TCRdb running MiXCR on the reads. The table includes roughly 990,000 distinct CDR3 sequences, roughly 31% detected once. The V call is TRBV7-6, the J call TRBJ2-1, with 7 bases lining up with TRBD2. This receptor was obtained from a human donor in good health (CMV status not recorded). Some clones in this sample may be carry-over from other donors' samples. The input for sequencing was cultured CD8+ T cells from PBMCs, taken from culture after CMV antigen stimulation. In DNA form, the CDR3 reads TGTGCCAGCAGCTTAGAGGCTGGCGGGGGTAATGAGCAGTTCTTC. Protein sequence: CASSLEAGGGNEQFF.